The 23 T cell receptor beta chains below come from one sample, sequenced in a study of blood T cell repertoires in COVID-19. Clones were sequenced by immunoSEQ multiplex PCR, and TCRdb holds only the in-frame ones, with some missing. Of 390,000 or so clones in the sample, 80% to 90% are singletons; the top ten hold about 10%. Sequencing was performed on PBMCs or T cells enriched from blood (not recorded which). The receptors stem from a woman between 50 and 59 years old who had recovered from COVID-19.

The count of this clone is one. The J gene is TRBJ2-7, the V gene TRBV9; 7 positions match TRBD1. V was pared by 0 bases and J by 5 bases, with 8 bases of the junction left unmatched. CDR3 size: 15 residues. From germline, CDR1 is SGDLS and CDR2 YYNGEE. CDR3 sequence reads: CASSVAGQGDNEQYF. CDR3 sequence (DNA): TGTGCCAGCAGCGTAGCTGGGCAGGGGGACAACGAGCAGTACTTC.

The chain recombines TRBV4-3 with TRBJ2-7; TRBD1 aligns across 10 bases. CDR3 length: 15 residues. Per germline, CDR1 LGHNA and CDR2 YSLEER. Losses at the gene ends were 1 base for V and 3 bases for J; bases not matched to a gene: 3. This CDR3 reads CASSQGTGGYYEQYF. The CDR3 DNA reads TGCGCCAGCAGCCAAGGGACAGGGGGGTACTACGAGCAGTACTTC.

The chain links TRBV7-2 to TRBJ1-2; the match to TRBD1 covers 10 bases. Germline assignment: CDR1 SGHTA and CDR2 FQGNSA. Germline trimming cut 5 bases from V and 8 bases from J; bases unmatched to any gene: 14. This CDR3 comprises 16 residues. The CDR3 protein is CASSQYVLGQGHGYTF. Here the CDR3 DNA reads TGTGCCAGCAGCCAATATGTACTGGGACAGGGGCACGGCTACACCTTC.

The CDR3, as DNA: TGTGCCAGCAGCTTAGTAGGAGGGACGAATTCACCCCTCCACTTT. This encodes CASSLVGGTNSPLHF. This chain connects TRBV7-9 to TRBJ1-6; D is perhaps TRBD1 (5 bases). V lost 1 base, J lost 7 bases, and 11 bases lay in between. Germline values: CDR1 SEHNR, CDR2 FQNEAQ (reference sequence). The CDR3 covers 15 residues. The whole variable domain, filled in from reference TRBV7-9 and TRBJ1-6, reads DTGVSQNPRHKITKRGQNVTFRCDPISEHNRLYWYRQTLGQGPEFLTYFQNEAQLEKSRLLSDRFSAERPKGSFSTLEIQRTEQGDSAMYLCASSLVGGTNSPLHFGNGTRLTVT.

The chain has TRBV5-5 and TRBJ2-5, with 9 bases fitting TRBD2. V shed 4 bases, J shed 5 bases, and the junction held 12 bases outside the gene matches. There are 16 residues in the CDR3. The V gene's germline CDR1 is SGHKS and CDR2 YYEKEE (reference sequence). Here the CDR3 DNA reads TGTGCCAGCAGCATATTCCTAGCGGGGCTCCAGGAGACCCAGTACTTC. It specifies CASSIFLAGLQETQYF. The whole variable domain, remainder taken from reference TRBV5-5 and TRBJ2-5, is DAGVTQSPTHLIKTRGQQVTLRCSPISGHKSVSWYQQVLGQGPQFIFQYYEKEERGRGNFPDRFSARQFPNYSSELNVNALLLGDSALYLCASSIFLAGLQETQYFGPGTRLLVL.

Notes on this clone: In the same sample, other DNA sequences code for this CDR3. The rearrangement uses TRBV27 and TRBJ1-2; the match to TRBD1 covers 7 bases. The V gene's germline CDR1 is MNHEY and CDR2 SMNVEV (reference sequence). The CDR3 is 13 residues long. Trimming cost V 6 bases and J 4 bases; bases outside gene matches: 5. CDR3 nucleotides: TGTGCCAGCAGCCAGGACAGGAGCTATGGCTACACCTTC. As protein: CASSQDRSYGYTF.

V and J are TRBV7-8 and TRBJ1-4; D might be TRBD1 (5 bases). The germline V gene has CDR1 SGHVS and CDR2 FQNEAQ. Trimming pared 5 bases from V and 4 bases from J, leaving 11 bases between. This CDR3 is built from 14 residues. CDR3 sequence (DNA): TGTGCCAGCAGCCTAACAGGTTATAATGAAAAACTGTTTTTT. It is translated as CASSLTGYNEKLFF.

The CDR3 is CAWSKGIDQPQHF. CDR3 in DNA: TGTGCCTGGAGTAAGGGGATAGATCAGCCCCAGCATTTT. The chain employs TRBV30 and TRBJ1-5; D might be TRBD1 (5 bases). In germline, CDR1 is GTSNPN, CDR2 SVGIG (reference sequence). The CDR3 is made up of 13 amino acids. V lost 2 bases and J 5 bases, leaving 10 bases between the germline ends.

Here the CDR3 DNA reads TGTGCCAGCAGTCGCCGGGAGGGGGGAATCCCCTCCTATGGCTACACCTTC. Its translation: CASSRREGGIPSYGYTF. The chain carries TRBV6-2 or TRBV6-3 and TRBJ1-2; tentative D call: TRBD1 (6 bases). This CDR3 is 17 amino acids long. Germline CDR1 and CDR2: MNHEY and SVGEGT. Trimming took 5 bases from V and 4 from J, leaving 23 bases between them.

V is TRBV19 and J is TRBJ2-5, with D perhaps TRBD1 (5 bases). Trimming removed 5 bases from V and 5 bases from J, with 27 bases in between. This CDR3 has 18 amino acids. Germline V gene sequence: CDR1 LNHDA, CDR2 SQIVND (reference sequence). DNA of the CDR3: TGTGCCAGTAGTCAGGGCCTTTTTTACGGACGGTCGGAGGAGACCCAGTACTTC. Protein product: CASSQGLFYGRSEETQYF. Drawing the rest from reference TRBV19 and TRBJ2-5, the complete variable domain is DGGITQSPKYLFRKEGQNVTLSCEQNLNHDAMYWYRQDPGQGLRLIYYSQIVNDFQKGDIAEGYSVSREKKESFPLTVTSAQKNPTAFYLCASSQGLFYGRSEETQYFGPGTRLLVL.

The rearrangement uses TRBV4-3 and TRBJ2-7; 14 bases fit TRBD2. The trim removed 1 base at V and 3 bases at J, leaving 8 bases unmatched. The CDR3 totals 18 residues. CDR1 is LGHNA, CDR2 YSLEER, per germline. The CDR3 region has the DNA TGCGCCAGCAGCCAAGGGACTAGCGGGGGGCCTAATCACTACGAGCAGTACTTC. The encoded protein is CASSQGTSGGPNHYEQYF.

J is TRBJ2-1 and V is TRBV2; no clear D gene. The CDR3 sequence is 15 residues long. Germline V CDR1 and CDR2: SNHLY, FYNNEI. The ends were cut back, 1 base at V and 2 bases at J, with 9 bases in the middle. The CDR3 spells CASSEGLLPYNEQFF. The CDR3 DNA reads as TGTGCCAGCAGTGAAGGACTCCTACCCTACAATGAGCAGTTCTTC.

This clone has just one count. As DNA, the CDR3 is TGTGCCAGCAGCCAAGGACAGACTTATAATTCACCCCTCCACTTT. Encoded protein: CASSQGQTYNSPLHF. The J gene is TRBJ1-6, the V gene TRBV3-1 (or the pseudogene TRBV3-2), with TRBD1 as a possible D gene (5 bases). This CDR3 comprises 15 residues. The germline V gene encodes CDR1 LGHDT and CDR2 YNNKEL (reference sequence). The germline V and J ends were trimmed by 1 base and 4 bases, with 8 bases remaining between them.

The chain has TRBV10-3 and TRBJ2-2; no firm D call. The CDR3 spans 18 residues. CDR1 and CDR2 from the germline V gene are ENHRY and SYGVKD. V lost 11 bases and J 1 base, leaving 26 bases between the germline ends. CDR3 sequence: CALLPEALPDLNTGELFF. CDR3 DNA: TGTGCCCTCCTTCCAGAGGCCCTACCTGACCTGAACACCGGGGAGCTGTTTTTT.

The V and J genes are TRBV6-1 and TRBJ2-7; D remains unclear. The CDR3 is made up of 13 amino acids. The V and J ends lost 0 bases and 5 bases respectively, with 8 bases between them. Germline V lookup: CDR1 MNHNS, CDR2 SASEGT. The DNA for the CDR3 is TGTGCCAGCAGTGAAGCATCTCCCCACGAGCAGTACTTC. Its protein is CASSEASPHEQYF.

This rearrangement joins TRBV7-2 to TRBJ2-2; D perhaps matches TRBD1 (6 bases). Germline values: CDR1 SGHTA, CDR2 FQGNSA. There are 16 residues in the CDR3. V was cut by 3 bases and J by 2 bases, with 13 bases left in between. The CDR3 region has the DNA TGTGCCAGCAGCTTCGACAGGCACAAAAACACCGGGGAGCTGTTTTTT. It yields the protein CASSFDRHKNTGELFF.

The J gene is TRBJ1-1, the V gene TRBV3-1 (or the pseudogene TRBV3-2); 7 nucleotides align to TRBD1. Per germline, CDR1 LGHDT and CDR2 YNNKEL (reference sequence). The V segment lost 3 bases and the J segment 7 bases; nucleotides outside the gene matches: 5. The CDR3 runs to 13 residues. DNA for the CDR3: TGTGCCAGCAGCCATTTCGGACAGGTTGAAGCTTTCTTT. Protein product: CASSHFGQVEAFF.

The chain employs TRBV7-9 and TRBJ1-3; tentative D call: TRBD1 (6 bases). Trimming cost V 8 bases and J 0 bases, with 26 bases left between them. Looked up from germline, CDR1 is SEHNR and CDR2 is FQNEAQ (reference sequence). The CDR3 is 19 amino acids. In DNA, the CDR3 is TGTGCCAGCGAAAAACAGGGTCCAGACCTAAGGAGCTCTGGAAACACCATATATTTT. Its protein is CASEKQGPDLRSSGNTIYF.

The genes are TRBV2 and TRBJ2-4; maybe TRBD2 (6 bases). Trimming left V 8 bases short and J 3 bases short, with 11 bases between. Per the germline V gene, CDR1 is SNHLY and CDR2 is FYNNEI. The CDR3 is 13 amino acids. CDR3 in DNA: TGTGCCAGCTCTGGAGGGGTCAAAAACATTCAGTACTTC. This gives the protein CASSGGVKNIQYF.

The chain has TRBV30 and TRBJ1-2; D is perhaps TRBD1 (5 bases). The V end was cut by 4 bases, the J end by 10 bases, with 13 bases between. This CDR3 is built from 11 residues. Germline V lookup: CDR1 GTSNPN, CDR2 SVGIG (reference sequence). The CDR3 DNA reads TGTGCCTGGACCCTAGGAGGGGACTACACCTTC. As protein: CAWTLGGDYTF.

J is TRBJ2-3 and V is TRBV14, with D unresolved. The CDR3 loop spans 15 amino acids. V was cut by 4 bases and J by 1 base, with 12 bases left in between. CDR1 is SGHDN and CDR2 is FVKESK in the germline V gene. In DNA form, the CDR3 reads TGTGCCAGCAGCCCCTCGTATGAGGGCACAGATACGCAGTATTTT. The encoded protein is CASSPSYEGTDTQYF.

The chain has TRBV29-1 and TRBJ1-1, with D perhaps TRBD1 (6 bases). The germline V gene encodes CDR1 SQVTM and CDR2 ANQGSEA. This CDR3 spans 14 amino acids. Trimming stripped 4 bases from V and 2 bases from J, with 14 bases between. CDR3 amino acids: CSVAGVEANTEAFF. The DNA of the CDR3 is TGCAGCGTTGCAGGGGTCGAAGCTAACACTGAAGCTTTCTTT.

The V call is TRBV24-1, the J call TRBJ1-5; D is ambiguous. This CDR3 contains 14 residues. The germline gives CDR1 KGHDR, CDR2 SFDVKD. Trimming took off 5 bases at V and 5 bases at J, with 12 bases between the two ends. The CDR3 region is CATSGGVLDQPQHF. The CDR3 bases are TGTGCCACCAGTGGCGGAGTGCTGGATCAGCCCCAGCATTTT.